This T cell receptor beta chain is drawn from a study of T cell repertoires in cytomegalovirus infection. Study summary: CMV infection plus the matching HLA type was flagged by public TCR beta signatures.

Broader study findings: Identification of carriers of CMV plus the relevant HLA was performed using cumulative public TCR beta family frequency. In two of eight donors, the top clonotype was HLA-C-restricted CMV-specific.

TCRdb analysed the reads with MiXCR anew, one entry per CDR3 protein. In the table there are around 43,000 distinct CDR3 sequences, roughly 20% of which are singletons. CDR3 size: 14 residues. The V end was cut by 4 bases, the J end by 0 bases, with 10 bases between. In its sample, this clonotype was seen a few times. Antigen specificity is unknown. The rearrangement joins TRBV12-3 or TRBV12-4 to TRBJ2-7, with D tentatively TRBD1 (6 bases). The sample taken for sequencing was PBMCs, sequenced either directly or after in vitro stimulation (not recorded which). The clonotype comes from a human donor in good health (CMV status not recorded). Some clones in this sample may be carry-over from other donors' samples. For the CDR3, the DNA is TGTGCCAGCAGTTCACGGACAGCCTCCTACGAGCAGTACTTC. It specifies CASSSRTASYEQYF.